This entry lists 12 T cell receptor beta chains sequenced from one sample in a study of long-term antiretroviral therapy in people with HIV. immunoSEQ v3.0 was run at survey level. Clones were read by immunoSEQ multiplex PCR, and TCRdb kept only the in-frame ones, dropping some. The sample shows about 23,000 clones, roughly four fifths of them seen only once. Sequenced material: unsorted PBMCs, taken 0.3 years after starting antiretroviral therapy. Source of these receptors: a man between 50 and 59 years old with HIV.

V gene TRBV15 combines with J gene TRBJ1-1; D is perhaps TRBD1 (5 bases). The germline V gene has CDR1 LNHNV and CDR2 YYDKDF (reference sequence). V dropped 5 bases and J dropped 5 bases, with 12 bases sitting between them. The CDR3 covers 13 residues. Written as DNA, the CDR3 is TGTGCCACCAGCTGGGACTTCCGAACTGAAGCTTTCTTT. Translated: CATSWDFRTEAFF.

This clone showed up just once. This rearrangement joins TRBV11-2 to TRBJ1-1; D is unresolved. Trimming shortened V by 0 bases and J by 10 bases, and 12 bases separated the two germline ends. Germline V gene sequence: CDR1 SGHAT, CDR2 FQNNGV. The CDR3 runs 13 residues. CDR3 DNA sequence: TGTGCCAGCAGCTTAGAACGGGAGGAAGGAGCTTTCTTT. Encoded protein: CASSLEREEGAFF.

The rearrangement uses TRBV10-1 and TRBJ2-3; TRBD2 aligns across 10 bases. This CDR3 has 15 residues. V lost 2 bases to trimming and J lost 1 base; unmatched junction nucleotides: 0. Germline CDR1 WNHNN, CDR2 SYGVQD (reference sequence). Written as DNA, the CDR3 is TGCGCCAGCAGTGAGACTAGCGGGGGCACAGATACGCAGTATTTT. Protein product: CASSETSGGTDTQYF.

The genes are TRBV6-6 and TRBJ1-1; 9 positions agree with TRBD1. The V and J ends lost 4 bases and 1 base, in that order; junction bases with no gene match: 1. The CDR3 contains 14 residues. Germline V CDR1 and CDR2: MNHNY, SVGAGI (reference sequence). CDR3 sequence: CASSWDRENTEAFF. Written as DNA, the CDR3 is TGTGCCAGCAGTTGGGACAGGGAGAACACTGAAGCTTTCTTT.

The rearrangement joins TRBV10-3 to TRBJ2-3; D may correspond to TRBD1 or TRBD2 (6 bases each). The CDR3 consists of 14 residues. Germline V lookup: CDR1 ENHRY, CDR2 SYGVKD. With 3 bases removed from V and 5 bases from J, the gap between germline ends came to 12 bases. The CDR3 sequence is CAISEGGPEDTQYF. CDR3 nucleotide sequence: TGTGCCATCAGTGAAGGGGGGCCCGAAGATACGCAGTATTTT.

This clone was recorded a few times. The rearrangement uses TRBV5-1 and TRBJ1-2; a weak D match, TRBD1 (6 bases). The CDR3 totals 16 residues. Trimming pared 0 bases from V and 0 bases from J, leaving 12 bases between. Germline values: CDR1 SGHRS, CDR2 YFSETQ. The CDR3 coding sequence is TGCGCCAGCAGCTTGGAGGGGGGCAGACCTAACTATGGCTACACCTTC. This codes for CASSLEGGRPNYGYTF.

This chain connects TRBV2 to TRBJ2-1; D unresolved. The CDR3 has 13 amino acids. Germline CDR1 and CDR2: SNHLY and FYNNEI. V was clipped by 6 bases and J by 2 bases, with 8 bases between them. The chain's CDR3 is CASRVVTYNEQFF. Written as DNA, the CDR3 is TGTGCCAGCAGAGTTGTGACCTACAATGAGCAGTTCTTC.

The chain couples TRBV5-8 to TRBJ2-5; no definite D call. Germline assignment: CDR1 SGHTS and CDR2 YDEGEE. CDR3 length equals 14 residues. V was pared by 4 bases and J by 3 bases, with 13 bases between. CDR3 in amino acids: CASSPRTRKETQYF. CDR3 bases: TGTGCCAGCAGCCCCAGGACGAGAAAAGAGACCCAGTACTTC.

The chain combines TRBV7-2 with TRBJ1-2; D may be TRBD1 (5 bases). Germline V gives CDR1 SGHTA, CDR2 FQGNSA. The CDR3 extends over 15 amino acids. Trimming cost V 3 bases and J 2 bases, with 13 bases left between them. CDR3 region: CASSFLDRPNYGYTF. As DNA, the CDR3 is TGTGCCAGCAGCTTCCTAGACAGACCCAACTATGGCTACACCTTC.

As DNA, the CDR3 is TGTGCCACCAGCAAGACAGGCTATGGCTACACCTTC. Protein sequence: CATSKTGYGYTF. V is TRBV15 and J is TRBJ1-2; a possible D gene is TRBD1 (6 bases). From germline, CDR1 is LNHNV and CDR2 YYDKDF (reference sequence). The CDR3 totals 12 residues. V was trimmed by 4 bases and J by 4 bases, leaving 7 bases between them.

The CDR3 loop is CASMVKGLTNTGELFF. DNA of the CDR3: TGTGCCAGCATGGTGAAGGGCCTAACGAACACCGGGGAGCTGTTTTTT. V gene TRBV5-4 combines with J gene TRBJ2-2; D not resolved. The CDR3 runs to 16 residues. Germline V lookup: CDR1 SGHNT, CDR2 YYREEE (reference sequence). The V end was cut by 6 bases, the J end by 0 bases, with 15 bases between.

The J gene is TRBJ1-5, the V gene TRBV7-8; 7 positions match TRBD1. The V gene's germline CDR1 is SGHVS and CDR2 FQNEAQ. The CDR3 extends over 14 amino acids. The V gene end was trimmed by 6 bases and the J gene end by 2 bases; junction bases not matched to a gene: 4. In nucleotides, the CDR3 is TGTGCCAGCAGTCGGACAGGTGGCAATCAGCCCCAGCATTTT. This encodes CASSRTGGNQPQHF.